This record looks at one TCR beta chain sequence and its context. The record originates from a study of blood T cell repertoires in COVID-19. About the research overall: In each case, the material was cDNA or gDNA derived from T cells, B-cell-depleted T cells, or PBMCs.

The germline V and J ends were trimmed by 0 bases and 7 bases, with 16 bases remaining between them. Germline values: CDR1 MNHEY, CDR2 SVGEGT. The CDR3 runs 16 residues. Profiling relied on immunoSEQ multiplex PCR, and the TCRdb table lists in-frame clones only, not all of them. The data show 250,000 to 300,000 clones, about 85% seen once. The rearrangement uses TRBV6-2 or TRBV6-3 and TRBJ2-1; TRBD2 is a possible D gene (6 bases). Sample: peripheral blood. The TCR sequence derives from a woman between 45 and 65 years old who had recovered from COVID-19. CDR3 region: CASSYSRTSQTNEQFF. In DNA form, the CDR3 reads TGTGCCAGCAGTTACTCGCGAACTAGCCAAACAAATGAGCAGTTCTTC.